This TCR beta chain was obtained from a study of CD8+CD57+ T cells in acquired aplastic anemia. Study information: 3 to 4 ug was the average amount of DNA from sorted CD4+ and CD8+ cells. Study conclusions and caveats: Patients were compared with controls for CD8+ Simpson's diversity, and no significant difference emerged.

The template for TCR beta VDJ and CDR3 sequence profiling was genomic DNA. TCRdb itself ran the reads through MiXCR, one entry per CDR3 protein. The sample holds about 200,000 distinct CDR3 sequences, about half seen once. Germline V gives CDR1 MNHNS, CDR2 SASEGT. There are 13 residues in the CDR3. V lost 6 bases, J lost 3 bases, and 12 bases lay in between. For this clonotype: As yet, its antigen is unknown.

An expansion of CD8+CD57+ cells by flow cytometry had been shown in patients chosen for sequencing. All patients had severe acquired aplastic anemia. The study sampled blood from patients who had received no therapy. The specimen sequenced was sorted CD4+, CD8+, or CD8+CD57+ T cells (not recorded which) from PBMCs. The rearrangement uses TRBV6-1 and TRBJ2-7, with a weak D call TRBD1 (6 bases). The sequence came from a human donor with aplastic anemia. The CDR3 sequence is CASREQGYYEQYF. CDR3 sequence (DNA): TGTGCCAGCAGAGAACAGGGTTACTACGAGCAGTACTTC.